This T cell receptor (beta chain) appears in the sequencing data of a study of blood T cell repertoires in COVID-19. For the study at large: Collection of acute and convalescent COVID-19 samples took place in the United States, Italy and Spain. T cells, B-cell-depleted T cells, or PBMCs supplied cDNA or gDNA.

The CDR3 length is 15 residues. V gave up 3 bases and J gave up 1 base, with 12 bases separating them. Germline V lookup: CDR1 LNHNV, CDR2 YYDKDF (reference sequence). As originally analysed: Researchers report that nucleated cell counts were estimated from reference gene primer amplification. Clones were read by immunoSEQ multiplex PCR, and TCRdb kept only the in-frame ones, dropping some. Clone size and the V and J calls come from that table; the DNA yielded D and trimming. The sample yields approximately 55,000 clones, over 75% seen once. The chain combines TRBV15 with TRBJ2-5, with D hard to call. The receptor comes from a man aged 45-60 years with active COVID-19. Sequencing was performed on peripheral blood. DNA of the CDR3: TGTGCCACCAGCAGGAACGCGTTGCCCCAAGAGACCCAGTACTTC. It encodes CATSRNALPQETQYF. Complete variable domain (other parts from reference TRBV15 and TRBJ2-5): DAMVIQNPRYQVTQFGKPVTLSCSQTLNHNVMYWYQQKSSQAPKLLFHYYDKDFNNEADTPDNFQSRRPNTSFCFLDIRSPGLGDTAMYLCATSRNALPQETQYFGPGTRLLVL.